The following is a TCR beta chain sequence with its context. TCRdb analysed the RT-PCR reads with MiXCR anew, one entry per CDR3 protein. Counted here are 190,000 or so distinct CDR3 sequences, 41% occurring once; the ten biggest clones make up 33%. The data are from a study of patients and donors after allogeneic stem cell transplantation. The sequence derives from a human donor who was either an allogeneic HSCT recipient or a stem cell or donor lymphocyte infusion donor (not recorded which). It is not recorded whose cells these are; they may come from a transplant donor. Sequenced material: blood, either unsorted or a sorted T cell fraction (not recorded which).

This CDR3 reads CASSRDGSQYF. The CDR3, as DNA: TGTGCCAGCAGTAGAGATGGGAGTCAGTACTTC. The rearrangement uses TRBV27 and TRBJ2-4; D may be TRBD2 (5 bases). Trimming took off 5 bases at V and 12 bases at J, with 11 bases between the two ends. Germline CDR1 is MNHEY and CDR2 is SMNVEV (reference sequence). The CDR3 spans 11 residues.